Presented here are 10 T cell receptor beta chains from one specimen sequenced in a study of blood T cell repertoires in COVID-19. Clones were read by immunoSEQ multiplex PCR, and TCRdb kept only the in-frame ones, dropping some. The table shows over 250,000 clones, with roughly 90% occurring only once. Sequencing was done on a sample of peripheral blood. These TCRs come from a woman in her seventies with COVID-19, enrolled during active disease.

The J gene is TRBJ1-2, the V gene TRBV19, with 8 bases aligning to TRBD1. The CDR3 covers 15 residues. CDR1 and CDR2 (germline): LNHDA, SQIVND (reference sequence). Trimming cost V 3 bases and J 3 bases; bases outside gene matches: 6. The CDR3 nucleotides are TGTGCCAGTAGTATTCGGACAGGGTGGGACTATGGCTACACCTTC. It codes for CASSIRTGWDYGYTF.

CDR3 amino acids: CASSRGETQYF. CDR3 coding DNA: TGTGCCAGCAGCCGGGGGGAGACCCAGTACTTC. V is TRBV2 and J is TRBJ2-5; TRBD2 might be the D (6 bases). V dropped 6 bases and J dropped 5 bases, with 7 bases sitting between them. Germline assignment: CDR1 SNHLY and CDR2 FYNNEI. The CDR3 is 11 amino acids.

The rearrangement links TRBV10-3 to TRBJ2-1; D might be TRBD2 (7 bases). The V end lost 5 bases, the J end lost 8 bases, and 13 bases lay between the germline ends. Germline values: CDR1 ENHRY, CDR2 SYGVKD. This CDR3 is 13 amino acids long. The CDR3, as DNA: TGTGCCATCAGTCCAGGGAGGGGGGATGAGCAGTTCTTC. Amino acids: CAISPGRGDEQFF.

The V call is TRBV5-6, the J call TRBJ2-7, with TRBD1 identical over 9 bases. This CDR3 spans 14 amino acids. V was pared by 2 bases and J by 3 bases, with 3 bases of the junction left unmatched. In germline, CDR1 is SGHDT, CDR2 YYEEEE. CDR3 in amino acids: CASSLGTGLYEQYF. The CDR3 nucleotides are TGTGCCAGCAGCTTAGGGACAGGGCTCTACGAGCAGTACTTC.

V gene TRBV5-1 combines with J gene TRBJ2-5, with a possible D match to TRBD2 (5 bases). The CDR3 runs to 13 residues. Trimming stripped 4 bases from V and 2 bases from J, with 9 bases between. Germline V gene lookup returns CDR1 SGHRS and CDR2 YFSETQ. The CDR3 DNA reads TGCGCCAGCAGCATCCGGGATCAAGAGACCCAGTACTTC. This codes for CASSIRDQETQYF.

The chain couples TRBV9 to TRBJ1-1; tentatively, D is TRBD1 (6 bases). From germline, CDR1 is SGDLS and CDR2 YYNGEE. The CDR3 loop spans 14 amino acids. V was trimmed by 7 bases and J by 7 bases, leaving 20 bases between them. The CDR3 DNA reads TGTGCCAGCGGAGGACATGGGGGCGCGGGTGAAGCTTTCTTT. Amino acid sequence: CASGGHGGAGEAFF. The whole variable domain, remainder taken from reference TRBV9 and TRBJ1-1, is DSGVTQTPKHLITATGQRVTLRCSPRSGDLSVYWYQQSLDQGLQFLIQYYNGEERAKGNILERFSAQQFPDLHSELNLSSLELGDSALYFCASGGHGGAGEAFFGQGTRLTVV.

In its sample, this clone was seen a few times. The chain is built from TRBV5-1 and TRBJ1-3, with 7 nucleotides matching TRBD1. Germline CDR1 SGHRS, CDR2 YFSETQ. The length of the CDR3 is 14 residues. Losses at the gene ends were 4 bases for V and 10 bases for J; bases not matched to a gene: 11. The CDR3 bases are TGCGCCAGCAGCCCTCAGGGGGGAGATCGGACCATATATTTT. It specifies CASSPQGGDRTIYF.

The chain uses TRBV28 and TRBJ1-3, with TRBD1 as a possible D gene (5 bases). Trimming removed 3 bases at V and 0 bases at J, with 15 bases between. This CDR3 spans 17 amino acids. The germline CDR1 and CDR2 sequences are MDHEN and SYDVKM. For the CDR3, the DNA is TGTGCCAGCAGTTTTAGGGGAGGCCCTCTCTCTGGAAACACCATATATTTT. Its translation: CASSFRGGPLSGNTIYF. Looking up the rest from reference TRBV28 and TRBJ1-3 gives the full variable domain: DVKVTQSSRYLVKRTGEKVFLECVQDMDHENMFWYRQDPGLGLRLIYFSYDVKMKEKGDIPEGYSVSREKKERFSLILESASTNQTSMYLCASSFRGGPLSGNTIYFGEGSWLTVV.

This clone was counted once. V is TRBV23-1 and J is TRBJ1-1, with TRBD1 as a possible D gene (5 bases). TRBV23-1 belongs to the ORF category, with a function that is uncertain. Trimming stripped 4 bases from V and 0 bases from J, with 18 bases between. This CDR3 is built from 17 residues. CDR3 residues: CASSPWTGRTMNTEAFF. The CDR3 DNA reads as TGCGCCAGCAGTCCTTGGACGGGCAGGACAATGAACACTGAAGCTTTCTTT.

The rearrangement joins TRBV14 to TRBJ2-5; no definite D call. Germline values: CDR1 SGHDN, CDR2 FVKESK. This CDR3 contains 15 residues. Trimming removed 1 base at V and 3 bases at J, with 12 bases between. DNA of the CDR3: TGTGCCAGCAGCCAAGGGGCTTTCCAGGAAGAGACCCAGTACTTC. It codes for CASSQGAFQEETQYF.